The 10 T cell receptor beta chains below all came from one sample that was sequenced in a study of human T cells and chemical hapten exposure. Described time point: patch test 1, 2 weeks after DPC sensitization. Treatment in this sample: therapeutic diphenylcyclopropenone sensitization with weekly scalp DPC. TCRdb redid the calling of the RACE reads with MiXCR, one entry per CDR3 protein. The data contain under 450,000 distinct CDR3 sequences, more than 4.5% of them singletons. Sequenced here: whole blood, sampled in connection with sensitization to the hapten diphenylcyclopropenone (DPC). All receptors come from a woman in her 50s with alopecia areata. Some clones in this sample may be carry-over from other donors' samples.

The chain combines TRBV13 with TRBJ2-1, with 11 bases lining up with TRBD2. The CDR3 covers 14 residues. The ends lost 3 bases at V and 9 bases at J; junction bases unmatched: 4. Germline lookup yields CDR1 PRHDT and CDR2 FYEKMQ (reference sequence). CDR3 residues: CASSLTSGVSEQFF. CDR3 DNA sequence: TGTGCCAGCAGCTTGACTAGCGGGGTCAGTGAGCAGTTCTTC.

This clonotype appeared a few times. This CDR3 is CASSQADRPTNEKLFF. The CDR3 DNA reads as TGCGCCAGCAGCCAAGCAGACAGACCAACTAATGAAAAACTGTTTTTT. The chain combines TRBV4-1 with TRBJ1-4; TRBD1 is a possible D gene (5 bases). The CDR3 covers 16 residues. Germline CDR1 reads MGHRA; CDR2 reads YSYEKL. V was cut by 1 base and J by 0 bases, with 9 bases left in between.

There are many counts of this clonotype. The chain is built from TRBV5-6 and TRBJ1-1; 8 bases are a match to TRBD1. The V gene's germline CDR1 is SGHDT and CDR2 YYEEEE. Losses at the gene ends were 4 bases for V and 1 base for J; bases not matched to a gene: 9. The CDR3 is 16 amino acids. The CDR3 DNA is TGTGCCAGCAGCCCGGACAGGGCTTCGGCGAACACTGAAGCTTTCTTT. Its protein product is CASSPDRASANTEAFF.

This clonotype was counted at least ten times. This chain connects TRBV7-9 to TRBJ2-5, with D possibly being TRBD1 (5 bases). The germline V gene has CDR1 SEHNR and CDR2 FQNEAQ (reference sequence). The CDR3 length is 14 residues. Trimming stripped 3 bases from V and 1 base from J, with 9 bases between. The CDR3: CASSLDTSQETQYF. The CDR3 DNA sequence: TGTGCCAGCAGCTTGGACACGAGCCAAGAGACCCAGTACTTC.

The sample holds many counts of this clonotype. The V gene is TRBV7-7, the J gene TRBJ2-2; D gene ambiguous. Germline V CDR1 and CDR2: SSHAT, FNYEAQ (reference sequence). The CDR3 runs to 14 residues. Trimming shortened V by 1 base and J by 6 bases, and 9 bases separated the two germline ends. The CDR3 bases are TGTGCCAGCAGCTTAGGACTGGGCGCCGGGGAGCTGTTTTTT. Amino acids: CASSLGLGAGELFF.

This clonotype was seen repeatedly, ten times or more. This chain's CDR3 is CASSTYGQGPSTDTQYF. The CDR3, as DNA: TGTGCCAGCAGTACATACGGACAGGGGCCTAGCACAGATACGCAGTATTTT. V usage is TRBV28 and J usage is TRBJ2-3, with TRBD1 identical over 9 bases. CDR1 is MDHEN, CDR2 SYDVKM, per germline. Unmatched junction bases numbered 9, after V lost 5 bases and J lost 0 bases. The length of the CDR3 is 17 residues.

This chain links TRBV5-4 with TRBJ2-5, with 14 positions matching TRBD2. This CDR3 has 16 amino acids. V shed 4 bases, J shed 4 bases, and the junction held 6 bases outside the gene matches. The germline gives CDR1 SGHNT, CDR2 YYREEE (reference sequence). The CDR3 DNA reads TGTGCCAGCAGCCCTGGCGGACTAGCGGGAGGAGAGACCCAGTACTTC. Amino acid sequence: CASSPGGLAGGETQYF.

The chain carries TRBV5-4 and TRBJ1-1; no definite D call. Germline V gene sequence: CDR1 SGHNT, CDR2 YYREEE (reference sequence). Trimming took 5 bases from V and 0 from J, leaving 11 bases between them. CDR3 length equals 14 residues. The CDR3 reads CASSPGYMNTEAFF. The CDR3 DNA reads as TGTGCCAGCAGTCCAGGATATATGAACACTGAAGCTTTCTTT.

This clonotype was seen ten or more times. The CDR3: CASSPLGAVTNEKLFF. The CDR3 DNA reads as TGTGCCAGCTCACCTTTGGGGGCGGTAACTAATGAAAAACTGTTTTTT. The chain uses TRBV18 and TRBJ1-4, with a weak D call TRBD1 (6 bases). V lost 3 bases to trimming and J lost 1 base, with 12 bases between them. The CDR3 has 16 amino acids. Germline V gene lookup returns CDR1 KGHSH and CDR2 LQKENI.

The chain's CDR3 is CSVERPQSSYNEQFF. The CDR3 DNA reads as TGCAGCGTTGAACGCCCCCAGAGCTCCTACAATGAGCAGTTCTTC. The V gene is TRBV29-1, the J gene TRBJ2-1, with D uncertain. CDR1 is SQVTM and CDR2 is ANQGSEA in the germline V gene. This CDR3 has 15 residues. Trimming pared 2 bases from V and 0 bases from J, leaving 11 bases between.